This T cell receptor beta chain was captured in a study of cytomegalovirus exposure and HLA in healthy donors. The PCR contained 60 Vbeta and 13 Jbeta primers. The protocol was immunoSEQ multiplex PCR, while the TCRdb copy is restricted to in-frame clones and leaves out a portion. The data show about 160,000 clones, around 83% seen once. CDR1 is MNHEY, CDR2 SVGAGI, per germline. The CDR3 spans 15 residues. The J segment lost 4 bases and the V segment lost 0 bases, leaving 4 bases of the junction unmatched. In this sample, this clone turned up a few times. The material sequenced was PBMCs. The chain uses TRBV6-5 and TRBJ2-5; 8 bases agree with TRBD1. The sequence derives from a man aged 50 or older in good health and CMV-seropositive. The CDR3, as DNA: TGTGCCAGCAGTTACTCGAACAGGGGGAGAGAGACCCAGTACTTC. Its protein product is CASSYSNRGRETQYF.